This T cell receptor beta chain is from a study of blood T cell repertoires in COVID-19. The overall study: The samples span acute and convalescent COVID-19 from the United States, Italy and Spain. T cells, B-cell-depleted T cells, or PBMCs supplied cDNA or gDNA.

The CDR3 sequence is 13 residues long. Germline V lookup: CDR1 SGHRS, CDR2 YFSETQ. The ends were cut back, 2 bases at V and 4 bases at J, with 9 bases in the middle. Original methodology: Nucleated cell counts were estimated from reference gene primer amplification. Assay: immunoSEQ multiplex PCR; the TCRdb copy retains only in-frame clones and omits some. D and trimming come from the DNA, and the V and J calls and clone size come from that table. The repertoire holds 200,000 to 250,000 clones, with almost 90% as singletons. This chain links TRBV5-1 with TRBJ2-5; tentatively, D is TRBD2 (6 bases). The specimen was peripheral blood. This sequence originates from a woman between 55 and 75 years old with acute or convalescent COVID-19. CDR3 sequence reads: CASSFEGGETQYF. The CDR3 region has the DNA TGCGCCAGCAGCTTTGAGGGAGGAGAGACCCAGTACTTC.